The 21 T cell receptor beta chains reported below all come from one sample, sequenced in a study of T cells after yellow fever vaccination. TCRdb called the 5' RACE reads again in MiXCR, with one record for every CDR3 protein. The sample carries around 360,000 distinct CDR3 sequences, about 9.9% recorded once. The starting material was PBMCs, obtained on the day of the first yellow fever vaccination. Receptors originate from a man in his late teens or twenties who received the YFV17D yellow fever vaccine.

This chain links TRBV12-3 or TRBV12-4 with TRBJ2-5; the match to TRBD2 covers 13 bases. The CDR3 length is 16 residues. With 5 bases clipped from V and 5 bases from J, the junction kept 8 bases outside the gene matches. CDR3 sequence: CASSLRLAGGGETQYF. CDR3 bases: TGTGCCAGCAGTCTACGACTAGCGGGGGGCGGGGAGACCCAGTACTTC.

In its sample, this clonotype was seen a few times. The rearrangement joins TRBV20-1 to TRBJ2-7, with a weak D call TRBD1 (6 bases). The CDR3 totals 16 residues. V was trimmed by 1 base and J by 3 bases, leaving 19 bases between them. CDR1 and CDR2 from the germline V gene are DFQATT and SNEGSKA (reference sequence). DNA for the CDR3: TGCAGTGCTAGAGTGAAAGACGGGGACACCTTCTACGAGCAGTACGTC. It translates to CSARVKDGDTFYEQYV.

There are a few counts of this clonotype. The chain is built from TRBV11-2 and TRBJ2-3; TRBD2 matches at 11 bases. CDR1 and CDR2 from the germline V gene are SGHAT and FQNNGV. V lost 6 bases, J lost 0 bases, and 11 bases stayed unmatched. The CDR3 totals 18 residues. The CDR3 here is CASRPMASGRSSTDTQYF. For the CDR3, the DNA is TGTGCCAGCAGGCCAATGGCTAGCGGGAGGTCTAGCACAGATACGCAGTATTTT.

The chain joins TRBV20-1 to TRBJ2-7; TRBD1 matches at 8 bases. The CDR3 contains 14 residues. CDR1 is DFQATT, CDR2 SNEGSKA, per germline (reference sequence). The V segment lost 0 bases and the J segment 2 bases; nucleotides outside the gene matches: 3. The CDR3 region has the DNA TGCAGTGCTAGAGAGGAGACAGGGGCCTACGAGCAGTACTTC. This codes for CSAREETGAYEQYF.

This clonotype was picked up many times. V usage is TRBV12-3 or TRBV12-4 and J usage is TRBJ2-3; D is unclear. The V end was cut by 7 bases, the J end by 2 bases, with 7 bases between. The CDR3 is 12 residues long. The CDR3 loop is CASTANTDTQYF. The CDR3, as DNA: TGTGCCAGCACGGCGAACACAGATACGCAGTATTTT.

This clonotype has ten or more counts. The chain couples TRBV29-1 to TRBJ2-1; TRBD2 agrees at 8 bases. The CDR3 spans 13 residues. Germline V gene data show CDR1 as SQVTM and CDR2 as ANQGSEA. The V gene end was trimmed by 6 bases and the J gene end by 9 bases; junction bases not matched to a gene: 10. CDR3 region: CSVGGGVHVEQFF. Here the CDR3 DNA reads TGCAGCGTCGGGGGGGGGGTACACGTTGAGCAGTTCTTC.

This clonotype has more than one count but fewer than ten. The chain combines TRBV5-1 with TRBJ1-3; no clear D gene. CDR3 size: 14 residues. Per the germline V gene, CDR1 is SGHRS and CDR2 is YFSETQ. The V end was cut by 0 bases, the J end by 6 bases, with 10 bases between. CDR3 nucleotide sequence: TGCGCCAGCAGCTTGGGGGTTGCTGAAAACACCATATATTTT. Translating gives CASSLGVAENTIYF.

V usage is TRBV7-2 and J usage is TRBJ2-7; 8 positions match TRBD2. This CDR3 is 15 amino acids long. J gave up 6 bases and V 1 base, and 8 bases lay outside the gene matches. From germline, CDR1 is SGHTA and CDR2 FQGNSA. The DNA of the CDR3 is TGTGCCAGCAGCTTAGGCGGGGGGAGACAAAGCGAGCAGTACTTC. Translating gives CASSLGGGRQSEQYF.

The chain combines TRBV7-2 with TRBJ1-4, with 7 bases matching TRBD1. This CDR3 contains 13 residues. Germline CDR1 is SGHTA and CDR2 is FQGNSA. V shed 6 bases and J 8 bases; nucleotides not matched to a gene: 6. The CDR3 is CASSLSRGEKLFF. The CDR3 DNA follows: TGTGCCAGCAGTTTATCCAGGGGGGAAAAACTGTTTTTT.

The table lists this clonotype with a few counts. The chain recombines TRBV20-1 with TRBJ1-5, with D possibly being TRBD1 (6 bases). The CDR3 contains 13 residues. Per the germline V gene, CDR1 is DFQATT and CDR2 is SNEGSKA (reference sequence). V lost 5 bases to trimming and J lost 7 bases, with 15 bases between them. The CDR3 DNA follows: TGCAGTGCTTCACAGGGTCCGGGCCAGCCCCAGCATTTT. This codes for CSASQGPGQPQHF.

This clonotype was found a few times. The chain recombines TRBV24-1 with TRBJ2-3; D possibly uses TRBD1 or TRBD2 (5 bases each). CDR3 length equals 16 residues. In germline, CDR1 is KGHDR, CDR2 SFDVKD. The germline V and J ends were trimmed by 4 bases and 3 bases, with 16 bases remaining between them. The CDR3 spells CATSELGGGGTDTQYF. The CDR3 bases are TGTGCCACCAGTGAGCTCGGTGGGGGTGGGACAGATACGCAGTATTTT.

This clonotype has just a few counts. V usage is TRBV3-1 and J usage is TRBJ1-2; D unresolved. The V gene lost 4 bases and the J gene lost 4 bases, with 16 bases spanning the gap. Per the germline V gene, CDR1 is LGHDT and CDR2 is YNNKEL (reference sequence). This CDR3 has 15 residues. In DNA form, the CDR3 reads TGTGCCAGCAGCCCCGCCGCAGGTCCCGGCTATGGCTACACCTTC. Translation: CASSPAAGPGYGYTF.

This clonotype was seen only a few times. V and J are TRBV11-1 and TRBJ1-4; TRBD1 matches 9 bases. The CDR3 spans 20 residues. Germline V gene sequence: CDR1 SGHAT, CDR2 FQDESV (reference sequence). V gave up 1 base and J gave up 5 bases; unmatched junction bases: 17. CDR3 region: CASSLVFLPGQGSGNEKLFF. CDR3 DNA: TGTGCCAGCAGCTTAGTCTTTTTACCGGGACAGGGATCGGGGAATGAAAAACTGTTTTTT.

The sample holds a few counts of this clonotype. The rearrangement links TRBV5-6 to TRBJ1-2, with 7 nucleotides matching TRBD1. Germline V gives CDR1 SGHDT, CDR2 YYEEEE. Unmatched junction bases numbered 15, after V lost 3 bases and J lost 4 bases. The CDR3 loop spans 17 amino acids. The CDR3 region is CASSSIPGTVGPYGYTF. The CDR3 nucleotides are TGTGCCAGCAGCTCCATACCAGGGACAGTTGGACCCTATGGCTACACCTTC. The full variable domain, rest sourced from reference TRBV5-6 and TRBJ1-2, is DAGVTQSPTHLIKTRGQQVTLRCSPKSGHDTVSWYQQALGQGPQFIFQYYEEEERQRGNFPDRFSGHQFPNYSSELNVNALLLGDSALYLCASSSIPGTVGPYGYTFGSGTRLTVV.

Only a few counts were recorded for this clonotype. V and J are TRBV11-1 and TRBJ2-3; a weak D match, TRBD1 (6 bases). CDR1 and CDR2 from the germline V gene are SGHAT and FQDESV (reference sequence). This CDR3 region has 18 residues. V was clipped by 2 bases and J by 0 bases, with 18 bases between them. The CDR3 DNA sequence: TGTGCCAGCAGCTTATTGCAGATGGGACATAGAAGCACAGATACGCAGTATTTT. It is translated as CASSLLQMGHRSTDTQYF. Full variable domain (rest looked up from reference TRBV11-1 and TRBJ2-3): EAEVAQSPRYKITEKSQAVAFWCDPISGHATLYWYRQILGQGPELLVQFQDESVVDDSQLPKDRFSAERLKGVDSTLKIQPAELGDSAMYLCASSLLQMGHRSTDTQYFGPGTRLTVL.

This clonotype has ten or more counts. The CDR3 region has the DNA TGCGCCAGCAGCCTCGGACAGGGGGCGGGCTATGAGCAGTTCTTC. This encodes CASSLGQGAGYEQFF. The chain uses TRBV4-1 and TRBJ2-1, with 11 positions matching TRBD1. The junction had 7 bases not matched to a gene; V was cut back by 4 bases and J by 8 bases. The germline gives CDR1 MGHRA, CDR2 YSYEKL. This CDR3 region has 15 residues.

This clonotype has only a few counts. The chain combines TRBV6-5 with TRBJ2-1, with 12 bases that match TRBD1. The trim removed 3 bases at V and 4 bases at J, leaving 4 bases unmatched. CDR1 and CDR2 from the germline V gene are MNHEY and SVGAGI. The CDR3 consists of 16 residues. CDR3 loop: CASSYRDRGLYNEQFF. CDR3 in DNA: TGTGCCAGCAGTTATAGGGACAGGGGGCTTTACAATGAGCAGTTCTTC.

A few counts support this clonotype. The J gene is TRBJ2-1, the V gene TRBV7-3; TRBD2 matches at 10 bases. V lost 4 bases to trimming and J lost 9 bases; unmatched junction nucleotides: 6. CDR1 is SGHTA, CDR2 FQGTGA, per germline. The CDR3 extends over 14 amino acids. CDR3 region: CASSSSGGESEQFF. The DNA for the CDR3 is TGTGCCAGCAGCTCGAGCGGGGGGGAGAGTGAGCAGTTCTTC.

V is TRBV6-5 and J is TRBJ2-7; 7 nucleotides agree with TRBD1. CDR3 size: 13 residues. CDR1 and CDR2 (germline): MNHEY, SVGAGI. CDR3 loop: CASTGISSYEQYF. The CDR3 DNA sequence: TGTGCTTCGACAGGGATCAGCTCCTACGAGCAGTACTTC.

This clonotype turned up a few times. The gene calls are TRBV7-2 and TRBJ2-7; a weak D match, TRBD2 (5 bases). Between the trimmed V and J ends, which lost 6 bases and 3 bases, there was a span of 12 bases. The V gene's germline CDR1 is SGHTA and CDR2 FQGNSA. This CDR3 region has 13 residues. The CDR3 loop reads CASSQLAGYEQYV. Written as DNA, the CDR3 is TGTGCCAGCAGTCAATTGGCGGGCTACGAGCAGTACGTC.

The genes are TRBV5-1 and TRBJ2-2; the match to TRBD2 covers 11 bases. Germline lookup yields CDR1 SGHRS and CDR2 YFSETQ. Trimming cost V 4 bases and J 10 bases; bases outside gene matches: 12. This CDR3 comprises 16 residues. CDR3 loop: CASSHTGTSGNMELFF. CDR3 DNA sequence: TGCGCCAGCAGCCATACCGGGACTAGCGGAAACATGGAGCTGTTTTTT.